This T cell receptor beta chain was captured by sequencing in a study of blood T cell repertoires in COVID-19. Study at large: From the United States, Italy and Spain came samples of acute and convalescent COVID-19.

The CDR3 spans 16 residues. Trimming left V 4 bases short and J 6 bases short, with 23 bases between. In germline, CDR1 is SGHRS, CDR2 YFSETQ. Assignment of participants to cohorts was predicated upon participant-reported clinical history. Measured with immunoSEQ multiplex PCR; TCRdb has only the in-frame clones, and not every one. The data show 250,000 to 350,000 clones, roughly 86% seen once. The sequencing sample was made of PBMCs or T cells enriched from blood (not recorded which). The clonotype comes from a woman aged 25 to 45 who had recovered from COVID-19. V usage is TRBV5-1 and J usage is TRBJ2-7; TRBD1 might be the D (7 bases). The CDR3 nucleotides read TGCGCCAGCAGCGCACGCCAGGAGGGGGCCCGTAGCGAGCAGTACTTC. This codes for CASSARQEGARSEQYF.